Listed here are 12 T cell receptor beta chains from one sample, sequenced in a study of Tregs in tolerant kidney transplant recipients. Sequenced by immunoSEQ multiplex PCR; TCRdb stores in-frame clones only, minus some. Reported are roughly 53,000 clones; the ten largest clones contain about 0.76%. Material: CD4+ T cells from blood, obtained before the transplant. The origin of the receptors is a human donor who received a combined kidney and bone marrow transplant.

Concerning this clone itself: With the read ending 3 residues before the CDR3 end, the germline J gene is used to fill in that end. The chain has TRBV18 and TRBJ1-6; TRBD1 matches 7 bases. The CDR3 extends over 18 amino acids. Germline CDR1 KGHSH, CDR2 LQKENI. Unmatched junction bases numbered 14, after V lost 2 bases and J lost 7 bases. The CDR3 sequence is CASSPTGVMVMGNSPLHF. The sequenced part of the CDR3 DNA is TGTGCCAGCTCACCAACAGGGGTGATGGTTATGGGAAATTCACCC.

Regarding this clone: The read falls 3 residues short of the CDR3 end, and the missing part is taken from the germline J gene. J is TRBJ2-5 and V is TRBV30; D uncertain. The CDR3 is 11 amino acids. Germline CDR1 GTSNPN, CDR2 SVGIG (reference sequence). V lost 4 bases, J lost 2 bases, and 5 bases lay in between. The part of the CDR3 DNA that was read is TGTGCCTGGACACTTCAAGAGACC. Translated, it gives CAWTLQET. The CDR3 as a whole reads CAWTLQETQYF.

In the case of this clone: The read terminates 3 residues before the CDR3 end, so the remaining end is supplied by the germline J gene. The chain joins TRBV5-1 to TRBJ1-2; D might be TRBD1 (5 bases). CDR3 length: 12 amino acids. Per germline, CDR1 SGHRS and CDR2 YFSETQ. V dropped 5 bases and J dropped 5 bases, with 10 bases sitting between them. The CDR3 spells CASSPGGYGYTF. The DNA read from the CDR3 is TGCGCCAGCAGTCCCGGGGGGTATGGC.

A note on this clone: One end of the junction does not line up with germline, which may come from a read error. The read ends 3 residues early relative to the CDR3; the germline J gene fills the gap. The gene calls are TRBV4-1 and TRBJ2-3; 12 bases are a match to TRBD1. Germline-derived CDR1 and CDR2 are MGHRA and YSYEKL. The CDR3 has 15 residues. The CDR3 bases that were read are TGCGCCAGCGGCCAGGGACAGGGGGCCCCAGATACG. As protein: CASGQGQGAPDT. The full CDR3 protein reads CASGQGQGAPDTQYF.

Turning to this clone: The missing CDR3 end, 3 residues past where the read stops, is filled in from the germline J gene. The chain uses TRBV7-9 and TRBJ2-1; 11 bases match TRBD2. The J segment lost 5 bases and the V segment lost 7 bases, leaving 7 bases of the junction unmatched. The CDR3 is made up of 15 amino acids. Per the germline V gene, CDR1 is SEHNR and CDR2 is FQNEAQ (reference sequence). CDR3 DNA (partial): TGTGCCAGCAACAAGATAGCGGGGGGGAACAATGAG. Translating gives CASNKIAGGNNE. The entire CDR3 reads CASNKIAGGNNEQFF.

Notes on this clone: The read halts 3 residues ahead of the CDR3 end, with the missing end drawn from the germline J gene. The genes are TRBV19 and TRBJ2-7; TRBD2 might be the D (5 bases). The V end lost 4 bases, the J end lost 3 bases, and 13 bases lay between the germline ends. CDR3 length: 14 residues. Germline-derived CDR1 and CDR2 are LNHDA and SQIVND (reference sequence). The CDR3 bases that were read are TGTGCCAGTAGTAAAGGACTCGGTTACTACGAG. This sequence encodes CASSKGLGYYE. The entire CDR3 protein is CASSKGLGYYEQYF.

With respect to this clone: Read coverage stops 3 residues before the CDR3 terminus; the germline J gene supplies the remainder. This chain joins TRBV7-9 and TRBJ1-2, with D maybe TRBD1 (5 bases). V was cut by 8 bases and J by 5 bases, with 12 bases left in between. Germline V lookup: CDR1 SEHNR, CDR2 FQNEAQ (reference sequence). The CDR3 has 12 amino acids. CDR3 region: CASGGLSYGYTF. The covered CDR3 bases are TGTGCCAGCGGGGGACTCTCATATGGC.

The part of the CDR3 DNA that was read is TGTGCCAGCAGTTACCGACAGAACACTGAA. Translation: CASSYRQNTE. The CDR3 reads in full as CASSYRQNTEAFF. The rearrangement joins TRBV6-2 or TRBV6-3 to TRBJ1-1; D uncertain. The sequenced fragment ends 3 residues before the CDR3 boundary, so the rest is inferred from the germline J gene. This CDR3 spans 13 amino acids. Trimming took off 2 bases at V and 1 base at J, with 5 bases between the two ends. Looked up from germline, CDR1 is MNHEY and CDR2 is SVGEGT.

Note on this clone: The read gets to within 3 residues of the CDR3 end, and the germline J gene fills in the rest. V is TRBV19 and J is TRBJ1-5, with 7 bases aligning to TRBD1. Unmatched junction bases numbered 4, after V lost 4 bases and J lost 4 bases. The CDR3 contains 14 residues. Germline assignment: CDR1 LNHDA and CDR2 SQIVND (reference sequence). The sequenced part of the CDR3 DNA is TGTGCCAGTAGTACGACAGGGACGAATCAGCCC. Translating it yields CASSTTGTNQP. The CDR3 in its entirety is CASSTTGTNQPQHF.

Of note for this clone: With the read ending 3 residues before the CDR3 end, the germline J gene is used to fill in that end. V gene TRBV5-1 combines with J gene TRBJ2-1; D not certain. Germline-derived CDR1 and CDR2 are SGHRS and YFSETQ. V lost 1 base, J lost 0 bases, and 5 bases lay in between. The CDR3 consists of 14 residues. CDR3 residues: CASSLRVSYNEQFF. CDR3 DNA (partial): TGCGCCAGCAGCTTGAGGGTCTCCTACAATGAG.

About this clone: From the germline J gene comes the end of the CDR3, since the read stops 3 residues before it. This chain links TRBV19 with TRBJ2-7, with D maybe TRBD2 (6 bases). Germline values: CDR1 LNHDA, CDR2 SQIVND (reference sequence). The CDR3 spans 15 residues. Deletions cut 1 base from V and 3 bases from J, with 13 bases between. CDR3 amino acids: CASSIAPGGSYEQYF. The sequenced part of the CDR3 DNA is TGTGCCAGTAGTATAGCTCCCGGGGGAAGCTACGAG.

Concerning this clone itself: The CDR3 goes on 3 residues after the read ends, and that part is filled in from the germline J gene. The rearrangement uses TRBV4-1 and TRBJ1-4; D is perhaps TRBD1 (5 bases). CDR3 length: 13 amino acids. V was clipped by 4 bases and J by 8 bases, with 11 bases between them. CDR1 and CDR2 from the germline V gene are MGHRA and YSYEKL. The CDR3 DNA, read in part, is TGCGCCAGCAGCCTAGTGGGGGGGGAAAAA. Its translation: CASSLVGGEK. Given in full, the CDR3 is CASSLVGGEKLFF.